This TCR beta chain was recovered during a study of blood T cell repertoires in COVID-19. Looking at the study overall: Researchers got acute and convalescent COVID-19 samples from the United States, Italy and Spain. From T cells, B-cell-depleted T cells, or PBMCs came the material, which was cDNA or gDNA.

Germline V gives CDR1 SGDLS, CDR2 YYNGEE. The V segment lost 4 bases and the J segment 5 bases; nucleotides outside the gene matches: 13. The CDR3 length is 16 residues. As originally analysed: Counts of nucleated cells, estimated from reference gene primer amplification, were obtained. Libraries were prepared by immunoSEQ multiplex PCR; TCRdb keeps only in-frame clonotypes and omits some of them. Clone size and V and J calls were adopted from that table, with D and trimming inferred from the DNA. The data contain about 87,000 clones, approximately 85% of them singletons. The source of this sequence is a woman older than 75 with COVID-19, enrolled during active disease. Sequences were obtained from peripheral blood. The rearrangement joins TRBV9 to TRBJ2-7; the match to TRBD2 covers 9 bases. As DNA, the CDR3 is TGTGCCAGCAGCCGCGGACTAGCGCCAGGTGGGGACGAGCAGTACTTC. It is translated as CASSRGLAPGGDEQYF.